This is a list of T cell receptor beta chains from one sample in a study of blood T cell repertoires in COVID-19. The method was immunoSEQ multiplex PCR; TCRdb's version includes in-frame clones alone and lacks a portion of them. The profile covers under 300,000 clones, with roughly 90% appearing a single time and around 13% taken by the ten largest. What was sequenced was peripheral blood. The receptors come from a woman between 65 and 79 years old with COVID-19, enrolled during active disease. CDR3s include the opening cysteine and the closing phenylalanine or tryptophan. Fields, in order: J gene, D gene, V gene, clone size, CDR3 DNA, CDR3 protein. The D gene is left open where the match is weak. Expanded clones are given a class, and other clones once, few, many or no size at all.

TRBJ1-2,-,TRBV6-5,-,TGTGCCAGCAGTTACTCATTAGACAGGCCTAACTATGGCTACACCTTC,CASSYSLDRPNYGYTF
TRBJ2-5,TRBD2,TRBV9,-,TGTGCCAGCAGCCAGCGGGGGGGTCAAGAGACCCAGTACTTC,CASSQRGGQETQYF
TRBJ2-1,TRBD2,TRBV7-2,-,TGTGCCAGCAGCTTAGTGGGGACTAGCGGGGCCTACAATGAGCAGTTCTTC,CASSLVGTSGAYNEQFF
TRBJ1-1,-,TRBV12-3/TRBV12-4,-,TGTGCCAGCAGTTTGGGGAGAACTGAAGCTTTCTTT,CASSLGRTEAFF
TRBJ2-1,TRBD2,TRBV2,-,TGTGCCAGCAGTGTAACTGGGGGGGCCTACAATGAGCAGTTCTTC,CASSVTGGAYNEQFF
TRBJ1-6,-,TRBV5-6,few,TGTGCCAGCAGCCGAGGCCCTAATTCACCCCTCCACTTT,CASSRGPNSPLHF
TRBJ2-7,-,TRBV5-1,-,TGCGCCAGCGGCCAACAGGGCATGTTATACGAGCAGTACTTC,CASGQQGMLYEQYF
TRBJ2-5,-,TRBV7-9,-,TGTGCCAGCAGCTTAGGGGCGCAGCTCCAAGAGACCCAGTACTTC,CASSLGAQLQETQYF
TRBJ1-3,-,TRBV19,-,TGTGCCAGTAGTACAGACAGCTCTGGAAACACCATATATTTT,CASSTDSSGNTIYF
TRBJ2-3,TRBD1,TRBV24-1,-,TGTGCCACCAGTGATAGTTTGGGGACAGCCACAGATACGCAGTATTTT,CATSDSLGTATDTQYF
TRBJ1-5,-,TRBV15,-,TGTGCCACCACCAGGGGTGGAGGCAATCAGCCCCAGCATTTT,CATTRGGGNQPQHF
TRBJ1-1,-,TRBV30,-,TGTGCCCGAGGGGGACCCCCAAAAGCTTTCTTT,CARGGPPKAFF
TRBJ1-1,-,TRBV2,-,TGTGCCAGCAGGGAAAGCGGGGAACTGAACACTGAAGCTTTCTTT,CASRESGELNTEAFF
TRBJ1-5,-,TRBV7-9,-,TGTGCCAGCAGCTTAGGTCTCGGCAATCAGCCCCAGCATTTT,CASSLGLGNQPQHF
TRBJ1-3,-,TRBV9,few,TGTGCCAGCAGCGTTTCAGGGGTAGCTGGAAACACCATATATTTT,CASSVSGVAGNTIYF
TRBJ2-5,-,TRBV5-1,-,TGCGCCAGCAGCTCGCGACAGATACAAGAGACCCAGTACTTC,CASSSRQIQETQYF
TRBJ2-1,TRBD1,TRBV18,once,TGTGCCAGCTCACCTCCCGGGACAGGGACCAATGAGCAGTTCTTC,CASSPPGTGTNEQFF
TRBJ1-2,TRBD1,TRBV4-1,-,TGCGCCAGCAGGCGAGGACAGGGGAACTACACCTTC,CASRRGQGNYTF
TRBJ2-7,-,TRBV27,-,TGTGCCAGCAGTTCTACGGGGTACGAGCAGTACTTC,CASSSTGYEQYF
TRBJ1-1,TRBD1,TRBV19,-,TGTGCCAGTAGCACCGGGACAGACCCATTGGGCACTGAAGCTTTCTTT,CASSTGTDPLGTEAFF
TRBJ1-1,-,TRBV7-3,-,TGTGCCAGCAGCTTAGGGGAGCCCCCCACTGAAGCTTTCTTT,CASSLGEPPTEAFF
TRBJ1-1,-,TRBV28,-,TGTGCCAGCAGTTTTTTCCACAGCCTGAACACTGAAGCTTTCTTT,CASSFFHSLNTEAFF
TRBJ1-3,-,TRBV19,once,TGTGCCAGTAGTATTACGTTCCTGAGCTCTGGAAACACCATATATTTT,CASSITFLSSGNTIYF
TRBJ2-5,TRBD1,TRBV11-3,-,TGTGCCAGCAGCCTGGCGGGACAGGGGGCACAGACCCAGTACTTC,CASSLAGQGAQTQYF
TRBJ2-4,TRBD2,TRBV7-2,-,TGTGCCAGCAGCTTATTCGATAGCGGGGTACTAGCCAAAAACATTCAGTACTTC,CASSLFDSGVLAKNIQYF
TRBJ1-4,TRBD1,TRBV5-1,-,TGCGCCAGCAGACAAACAGGGGGAACTAATGAAAAACTGTTTTTT,CASRQTGGTNEKLFF
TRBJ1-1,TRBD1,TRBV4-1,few,TGCGCCAGCAGCCAAGATTTAGGGGGCATCACTGAAGCTTTCTTT,CASSQDLGGITEAFF
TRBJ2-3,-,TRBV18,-,TGTGCCAGCTCACCACAGCTCACAGATACGCAGTATTTT,CASSPQLTDTQYF
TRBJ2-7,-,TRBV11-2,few,TGTGCCAGCAGCTTAGGAGGGCGCCGGGACGAGCAGTACTTC,CASSLGGRRDEQYF
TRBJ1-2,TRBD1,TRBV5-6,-,TGTGCCAGCAGCAAGGGGACAGGGGGCGGCTATGGCTACACCTTC,CASSKGTGGGYGYTF
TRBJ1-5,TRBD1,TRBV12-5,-,TGTGCTAGTGGTTCCTCGGACAGGGAGAATCAGCCCCAGCATTTT,CASGSSDRENQPQHF
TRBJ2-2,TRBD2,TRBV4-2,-,TGTGCCAGCAGCGGGACTAGCGTAGCCGGGGAGCTGTTTTTT,CASSGTSVAGELFF
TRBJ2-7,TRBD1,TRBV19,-,TGTGCCAGTAGCCGGGACAGCTCGAGCTCCTACGAGCAGTACTTC,CASSRDSSSSYEQYF
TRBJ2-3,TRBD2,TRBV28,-,TGTGCCAGCCGCGGGGGAGATACGCAGTATTTT,CASRGGDTQYF
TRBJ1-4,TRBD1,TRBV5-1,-,TGCGCCAGCAGCTTAGGGACAGGGGTCGAAAAACTGTTTTTT,CASSLGTGVEKLFF
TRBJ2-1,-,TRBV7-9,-,TGTGCCAGCAGCTTGGCTCGCTTGGCTAGTCAAAATGAGCAGTTCTTC,CASSLARLASQNEQFF